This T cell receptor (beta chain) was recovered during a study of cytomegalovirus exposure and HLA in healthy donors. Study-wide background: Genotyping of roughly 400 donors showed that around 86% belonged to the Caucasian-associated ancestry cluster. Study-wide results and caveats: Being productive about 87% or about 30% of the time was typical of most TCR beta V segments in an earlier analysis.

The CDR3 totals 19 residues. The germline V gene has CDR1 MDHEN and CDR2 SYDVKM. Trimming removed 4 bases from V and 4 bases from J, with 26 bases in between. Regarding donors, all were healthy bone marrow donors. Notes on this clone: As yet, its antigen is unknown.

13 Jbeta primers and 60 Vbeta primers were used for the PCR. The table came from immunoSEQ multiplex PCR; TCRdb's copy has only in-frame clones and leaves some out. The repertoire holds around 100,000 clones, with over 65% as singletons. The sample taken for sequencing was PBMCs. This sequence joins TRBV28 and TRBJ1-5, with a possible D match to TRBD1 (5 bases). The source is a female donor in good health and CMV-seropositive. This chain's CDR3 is CASSWPRVAGSEPNQPQHF. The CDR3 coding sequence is TGTGCCAGCAGTTGGCCTCGTGTGGCAGGGTCCGAACCTAATCAGCCCCAGCATTTT.